This paragraph covers one T cell receptor (beta chain) sequence. Its matching antigen is unknown. The sample belongs to a study of a mutant IDH1 vaccine in newly diagnosed glioma. Study outcomes and limitations: The authors found pseudoprogression apparently unrelated to changes in top peripheral T cell clonotypes. Among all patients, vaccine-induced immune responses occurred in about 93%.

The time point: baseline, week 1 (first vaccination visit). Sample treatment: pre-vaccination baseline after standard-of-care therapy. New WHO grade 3 or 4 IDH1-mutant, ATRX-lost astrocytomas were present in all donors. Method: immunoSEQ multiplex PCR; TCRdb's copy keeps in-frame clones and lacks some. This table has 60,000 to 75,000 clones, more than 70% appearing once. Sequenced here: peripheral blood mononuclear cells (PBMCs), sampled from a glioma patient treated with radiotherapy, temozolomide or both. This clonotype was obtained from a woman aged 18-29 years with glioma. Some clones in this sample may be carry-over from other donors' samples.

The CDR3 here is CASSLGGVASEQYF. CDR3 DNA: TGTGCCAGCAGCTTAGGGGGTGTAGCGAGCGAGCAGTACTTC. The rearrangement joins TRBV7-2 to TRBJ2-7; TRBD2 is a possible D gene (5 bases). The germline V and J ends were trimmed by 1 base and 6 bases, with 13 bases remaining between them. The CDR3 totals 14 residues. Germline values: CDR1 SGHTA, CDR2 FQGNSA. The whole variable domain, remainder taken from reference TRBV7-2 and TRBJ2-7, is GAGVSQSPSNKVTEKGKDVELRCDPISGHTALYWYRQSLGQGLEFLIYFQGNSAPDKSGLPSDRFSAERTGGSVSTLTIQRTQQEDSAVYLCASSLGGVASEQYFGPGTRLTVT.